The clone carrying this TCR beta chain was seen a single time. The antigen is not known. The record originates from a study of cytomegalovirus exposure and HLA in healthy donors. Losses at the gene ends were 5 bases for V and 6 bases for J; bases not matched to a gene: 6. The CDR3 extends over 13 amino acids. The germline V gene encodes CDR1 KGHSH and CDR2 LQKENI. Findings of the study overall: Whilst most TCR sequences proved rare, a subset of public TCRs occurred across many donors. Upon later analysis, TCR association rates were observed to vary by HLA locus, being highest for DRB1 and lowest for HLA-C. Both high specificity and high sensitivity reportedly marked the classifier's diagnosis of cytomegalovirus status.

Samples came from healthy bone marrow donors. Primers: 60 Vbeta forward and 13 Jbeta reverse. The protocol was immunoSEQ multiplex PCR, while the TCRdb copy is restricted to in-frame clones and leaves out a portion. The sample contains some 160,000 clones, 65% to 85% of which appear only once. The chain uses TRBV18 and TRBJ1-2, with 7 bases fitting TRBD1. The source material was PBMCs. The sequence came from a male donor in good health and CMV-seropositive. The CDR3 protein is CASSADRAHGYTF. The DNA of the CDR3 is TGTGCCAGCTCAGCTGACAGGGCCCATGGCTACACCTTC.